This record covers a single T cell receptor (beta chain). Its matching antigen is unknown. This sample is drawn from a study of T cell responses to AZD1222 COVID-19 vaccine. Per the germline V gene, CDR1 is SGHDT and CDR2 is YYEEEE. V was shortened by 4 bases and J by 4 bases, with 11 bases between the two germline ends. The CDR3 is made up of 13 amino acids. Study-wide findings and caveats: Of the AZD1222 recipients, only five to seven were seropositive at baseline. Reportedly, nearly half the spike-specific TCRs target unmutated variant regions. Clonal diversity may have been underestimated in mostly white British donors.

Sequencing used immunoSEQ multiplex PCR; TCRdb keeps in-frame clones, though not all of them. The profile shows about 96,000 clones, about nine tenths of them singletons. Sequencing used peripheral blood, obtained on day 0 of AZD1222 vaccination. The V gene is TRBV5-6, the J gene TRBJ1-1; no reliable D call. This clonotype was obtained from an adult in good health. CDR3 in amino acids: CASSPWAGTEAFF. For the CDR3, the DNA is TGTGCCAGCAGCCCATGGGCAGGCACTGAAGCTTTCTTT.